A single T cell receptor (beta chain) is shown here with its context. Antigen: not known. Profiled with immunoSEQ multiplex PCR; TCRdb holds only in-frame clones, not every one. Altogether some 110,000 clones are present, 85% to 95% being singletons, with the ten largest covering under 0.85%. Between the trimmed V and J ends, which lost 2 bases and 1 base, there was a span of 12 bases. This CDR3 contains 15 residues. Germline V gene sequence: CDR1 SGHRS, CDR2 YFSETQ. The record originates from a study of OX40 agonist ivuxolimab in advanced cancers. Whole-study context: Ivuxolimab, which is an agonistic anti-OX40 (CD134) antibody, was administered to the patients.

Overall study findings and caveats: Determination of antigen specificity was not performed for the expanded peripheral T cells.

J is TRBJ1-1 and V is TRBV5-1, with D maybe TRBD1 (5 bases). The source was CD4+ or CD8+ T cells sorted from blood, collected in a trial of the OX40 agonist ivuxolimab. This TCR came from an adult with an advanced solid tumor such as melanoma, head and neck, liver or kidney cancer. The CDR3 bases are TGCGCCAGCAGCTTCATCGCAGGGTCGAACACTGAAGCTTTCTTT. Protein product: CASSFIAGSNTEAFF.